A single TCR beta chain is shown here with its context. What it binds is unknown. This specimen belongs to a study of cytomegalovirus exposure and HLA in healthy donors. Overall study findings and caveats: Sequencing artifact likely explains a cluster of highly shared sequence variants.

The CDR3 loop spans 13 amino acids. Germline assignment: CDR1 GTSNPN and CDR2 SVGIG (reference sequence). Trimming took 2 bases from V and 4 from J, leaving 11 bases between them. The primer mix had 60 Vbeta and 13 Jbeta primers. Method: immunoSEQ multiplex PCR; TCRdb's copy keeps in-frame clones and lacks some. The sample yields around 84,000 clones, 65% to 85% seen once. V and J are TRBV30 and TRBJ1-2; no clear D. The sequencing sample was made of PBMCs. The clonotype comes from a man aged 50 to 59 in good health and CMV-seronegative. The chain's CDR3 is CAWSPRQSYGYTF. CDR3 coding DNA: TGTGCCTGGAGTCCACGTCAGTCCTATGGCTACACCTTC.